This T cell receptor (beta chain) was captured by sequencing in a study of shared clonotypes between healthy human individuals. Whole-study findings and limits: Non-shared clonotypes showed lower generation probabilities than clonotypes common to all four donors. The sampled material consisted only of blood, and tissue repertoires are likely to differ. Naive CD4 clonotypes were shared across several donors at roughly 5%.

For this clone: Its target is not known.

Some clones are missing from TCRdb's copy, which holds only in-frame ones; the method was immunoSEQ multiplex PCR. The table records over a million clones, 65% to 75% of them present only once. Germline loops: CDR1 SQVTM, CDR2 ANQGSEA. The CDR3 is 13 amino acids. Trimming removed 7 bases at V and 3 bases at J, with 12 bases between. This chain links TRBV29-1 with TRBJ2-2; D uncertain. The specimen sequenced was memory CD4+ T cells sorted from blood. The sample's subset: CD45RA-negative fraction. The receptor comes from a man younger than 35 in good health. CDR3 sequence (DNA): TGCAGCGCCCAAATTGGTCACACCGGGGAGCTGTTTTTT. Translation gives CSAQIGHTGELFF.